This entry lists 11 T cell receptor beta chains sequenced from one sample in a study of long-term antiretroviral therapy in people with HIV. With survey level as its setting, the immunoSEQ assay was v3.0. Clones were sequenced by immunoSEQ multiplex PCR, and TCRdb holds only the in-frame ones, with some missing. The sample consists of roughly 28,000 clones, over 75% of them appearing once. The specimen comprised unsorted PBMCs, sampled 1.5 years before starting antiretroviral therapy. Receptors originate from a young man with HIV.

The rearrangement uses TRBV5-1 and TRBJ2-7, with D maybe TRBD1 (6 bases). The CDR3 has 14 residues. V was pared by 4 bases and J by 3 bases, with 14 bases between. CDR1 and CDR2 from the germline V gene are SGHRS and YFSETQ. In DNA, the CDR3 is TGCGCCAGCAGCGTCGTTGGGGGCGACTACGAGCAGTACTTC. Translated: CASSVVGGDYEQYF.

The chain couples TRBV27 to TRBJ2-7; no firm D call. The germline V and J ends were trimmed by 7 bases and 1 base, with 11 bases remaining between them. Germline V gives CDR1 MNHEY, CDR2 SMNVEV (reference sequence). CDR3 length: 13 residues. This CDR3 reads CASTLDKSYEQYF. The CDR3 DNA sequence: TGTGCCAGCACCCTTGACAAATCCTACGAGCAGTACTTC.

V gene TRBV2 combines with J gene TRBJ1-4; 7 positions agree with TRBD1. Germline V CDR1 and CDR2: SNHLY, FYNNEI. The V and J ends lost 6 bases and 6 bases, in that order; junction bases with no gene match: 10. This CDR3 has 15 amino acids. The CDR3 protein is CASRVNPGQYEKLFF. CDR3 sequence (DNA): TGTGCCAGCAGGGTCAATCCGGGACAGTATGAAAAACTGTTTTTT.

This chain uses TRBV6-6 with TRBJ2-2, with D perhaps being TRBD1 or TRBD2 (5 bases each). V shed 2 bases and J shed 3 bases, with 10 bases lying between them. Germline-derived CDR1 and CDR2 are MNHNY and SVGAGI (reference sequence). CDR3 size: 15 residues. CDR3: CASSYEGPHTGELFF. CDR3 sequence (DNA): TGTGCCAGCAGTTACGAGGGGCCCCACACCGGGGAGCTGTTTTTT.

This clone occurred a few times. The chain has TRBV27 and TRBJ2-7; 9 positions agree with TRBD1. CDR3 size: 12 residues. CDR1 is MNHEY, CDR2 SMNVEV, per germline (reference sequence). V lost 3 bases and J lost 11; bases outside the gene matches: 5. CDR3 amino acids: CASSLLQGAEYF. As DNA, the CDR3 is TGTGCCAGCAGTTTGTTACAGGGGGCAGAGTACTTC.

This rearrangement joins TRBV9 to TRBJ2-6, with a tentative D call TRBD2 (7 bases). V was trimmed by 4 bases and J by 3 bases, leaving 23 bases between them. Germline V lookup: CDR1 SGDLS, CDR2 YYNGEE. This CDR3 comprises 19 residues. The CDR3 region is CASSHVGGPDLYGANVLTF. CDR3 sequence (DNA): TGTGCCAGCAGCCACGTGGGGGGGCCAGACTTGTATGGGGCCAACGTCCTGACTTTC. The full variable domain, completed using reference TRBV9 and TRBJ2-6, is DSGVTQTPKHLITATGQRVTLRCSPRSGDLSVYWYQQSLDQGLQFLIQYYNGEERAKGNILERFSAQQFPDLHSELNLSSLELGDSALYFCASSHVGGPDLYGANVLTFGAGSRLTVL.

The chain employs TRBV7-9 and TRBJ2-3; TRBD1 matches at 9 bases. Looked up from germline, CDR1 is SEHNR and CDR2 is FQNEAQ (reference sequence). The CDR3 sequence is 15 residues long. With V trimmed by 5 bases and J by 5 bases, 8 bases remained unmatched. The CDR3 DNA reads TGTGCCAGCAGCCCGCCGGGACAGGGCAGAGATACGCAGTATTTT. Amino acid sequence: CASSPPGQGRDTQYF.

CDR3 sequence (DNA): TGTGCCAGCAGCTTTACAGGGGAGAGCGGCTACACCTTC. Amino acid sequence: CASSFTGESGYTF. V gene TRBV11-2 combines with J gene TRBJ1-2, with TRBD1 matching over 7 bases. The V and J ends lost 3 bases and 8 bases, in that order; junction bases with no gene match: 6. The CDR3 is made up of 13 amino acids. Germline V gives CDR1 SGHAT, CDR2 FQNNGV.

This clone appeared a few times. The genes are TRBV10-2 and TRBJ2-7; 13 bases agree with TRBD2. The V segment lost 8 bases and the J segment 1 base; nucleotides outside the gene matches: 11. Germline V gives CDR1 WSHSY, CDR2 SAAADI. This CDR3 is built from 17 residues. The CDR3 DNA follows: TGCGCCAGCGGACAGACTAGCGGGGGGCCCCGATCCTACGAGCAGTACTTC. This encodes CASGQTSGGPRSYEQYF.

The chain couples TRBV4-2 to TRBJ2-5; the D gene is possibly TRBD2 (7 bases). Germline V gene lookup returns CDR1 LGHNA and CDR2 YNFKEQ. Trimming removed 1 base at V and 2 bases at J, with 20 bases between. The CDR3 has 18 amino acids. In DNA form, the CDR3 reads TGTGCCAGCAGCCAAGGAATGGGGGGGCCCTCAGGGCAAGAGACCCAGTACTTC. It codes for CASSQGMGGPSGQETQYF.

This clone has only one observation. The J gene is TRBJ2-3, the V gene TRBV9, with unresolved D. Deletions cut 0 bases from V and 2 bases from J, with 4 bases between. Germline V gives CDR1 SGDLS, CDR2 YYNGEE. The CDR3 has 13 amino acids. Here the CDR3 reads CASSVGNTDTQYF. The DNA of the CDR3 is TGTGCCAGCAGCGTAGGGAACACAGATACGCAGTATTTT.